This is a list of T cell receptor beta chains from one sample in a study of blood T cell repertoires in COVID-19. Assay used: immunoSEQ multiplex PCR; TCRdb lists only in-frame clones, some missing. The table records about 250,000 clones, around four fifths of them present only once. Sequenced input: peripheral blood. The receptor set was obtained from a man aged 40-49 years with acute or convalescent COVID-19. Both conserved end residues are part of each CDR3. D genes are given only for firm matches. Part of the rows lack a size; the others show once, few, many or a class for expanded clones.

TRBD2,NA,TRBJ2-5,TRBV9,TGTGCCAGCAGCGCGTCCGGGACTAGCGCTCAGGCAAGGGAGACCCAGTACTTC,CASSASGTSAQARETQYF
NA,NA,TRBJ1-5,TRBV28,TGTGCCAGCAGGATCGGGTCTGTAATAAATCAGCCCCAGCATTTT,CASRIGSVINQPQHF
NA,NA,TRBJ2-7,TRBV7-2,TGTGCCAGTGGACGGACACCCTCCTACGAGCAGTACTTC,CASGRTPSYEQYF
NA,once,TRBJ2-5,TRBV12-3/TRBV12-4,TGTGCCAGCAGCCCGGACAGACAAGAGACCCAGTACTTC,CASSPDRQETQYF
NA,once,TRBJ2-6,TRBV6-4,TGTGCCAGCAGTGTACAGGGTTTCAGCTCTGGGGCCAACGTCCTGACTTTC,CASSVQGFSSGANVLTF
NA,NA,TRBJ2-5,TRBV5-1,TGCGCCAGCCACTCGGGGTCGTACCAAGAGACCCAGTACTTC,CASHSGSYQETQYF
NA,few,TRBJ2-2,TRBV4-1,TGCGCCAGCAGCCAAGTCGGGGGGCTCGGCACCGGGGAGCTGTTTTTT,CASSQVGGLGTGELFF
NA,NA,TRBJ1-5,TRBV7-2,TGTGCCAGCAGCCCTAGAGGGGGTGCTTCCCTCCAGCCCCAGCATTTT,CASSPRGGASLQPQHF
NA,NA,TRBJ1-2,TRBV5-1,TGCGCCAGCAGCTCCGACCCGACAGAGAACTATGGCTACACCTTC,CASSSDPTENYGYTF
TRBD1,NA,TRBJ1-1,TRBV10-3,TGTGCCATTAGGGACAGGGGCGACGGCGGGAACACTGAAGCTTTCTTT,CAIRDRGDGGNTEAFF
NA,NA,TRBJ2-5,TRBV18,TGTGCCAGCTCACCAGGGCGAGCCCAAGAGACCCAGTACTTC,CASSPGRAQETQYF
NA,NA,TRBJ2-1,TRBV6-2/TRBV6-3,TGTGCCAGCAGTTACGGGAGCCTAGACAATGAGCAGTTCTTC,CASSYGSLDNEQFF
NA,once,TRBJ2-1,TRBV11-2,TGTGCCAGCAGCCTAGAGAGGTACAATGAGCAGTTCTTC,CASSLERYNEQFF
NA,NA,TRBJ1-2,TRBV7-9,TGTGCCAGCAGCTTAGCACAGGGCCGCTATGGCTACACCTTC,CASSLAQGRYGYTF
NA,once,TRBJ2-5,TRBV18,TGTGCCAGCTCATTCACAGTGGGCTACTCGGAGACCCAGTACTTC,CASSFTVGYSETQYF
NA,NA,TRBJ1-5,TRBV6-2/TRBV6-3,TGTGCCAGCAGTAACGGGGATCAGCCCCAGCATTTT,CASSNGDQPQHF
TRBD1,NA,TRBJ1-4,TRBV29-1,TGCAGCGTTAAGGGATCTACAGGGGAAGGAGGTGAAAAACTGTTTTTT,CSVKGSTGEGGEKLFF
NA,once,TRBJ2-1,TRBV5-6,TGTGCCAGCAGCTTGGACCCGGGAGCCCCCCTCAATGAGCAGTTCTTC,CASSLDPGAPLNEQFF
NA,NA,TRBJ2-2,TRBV6-2/TRBV6-3,TGTGCCAGCAGCCCGTCCGGGGCCGGGGAGCTGTTTTTT,CASSPSGAGELFF
TRBD1,once,TRBJ2-3,TRBV18,TGTGCCAGCTCACCCCGACAGGGGTCGGGAGCGGATACGCAGTATTTT,CASSPRQGSGADTQYF
TRBD1,once,TRBJ1-1,TRBV5-1,TGCGCCAGCAGCAGACAGGGCGTGAACACTGAAGCTTTCTTT,CASSRQGVNTEAFF
TRBD1,NA,TRBJ2-2,TRBV19,TGTGCCAGTAGCCGTTGGACAGGGGTGGAGACCGGGGAGCTGTTTTTT,CASSRWTGVETGELFF
NA,NA,TRBJ1-2,TRBV19,TGTGCCAGTAGTAACTCCCATCCGCCGGTCCACTATGGCTACACCTTC,CASSNSHPPVHYGYTF